These 30 T cell receptor beta chains were all obtained from the same sample, sequenced in a study of blood T cell repertoires in COVID-19. Produced via immunoSEQ multiplex PCR; TCRdb's table is partial and in-frame only. The profile shows about 39,000 clones, 70% to 80% of them singletons. The specimen was peripheral blood. These receptors originate from a man between 65 and 85 years old with acute or convalescent COVID-19.

In DNA, the CDR3 is TGTGCCAGCGGTCCCAGGGGGCTGGGGGAGACCCAGTACTTC. Amino acids: CASGPRGLGETQYF. The chain joins TRBV7-8 to TRBJ2-5; 8 nucleotides align to TRBD1. Germline V gives CDR1 SGHVS, CDR2 FQNEAQ. The CDR3 has 14 amino acids. J gave up 5 bases and V 8 bases, and 10 bases lay outside the gene matches.

The chain has TRBV2 and TRBJ1-5, with D perhaps matching TRBD1 (5 bases). Germline lookup yields CDR1 SNHLY and CDR2 FYNNEI. Trimming cost V 3 bases and J 2 bases, with 8 bases left between them. The CDR3 contains 14 residues. The CDR3 nucleotides are TGTGCCAGCAGTGAGCAGACAGGCAATCAGCCCCAGCATTTT. This sequence encodes CASSEQTGNQPQHF.

This chain links TRBV27 with TRBJ1-2; D is uncertain. The CDR3 extends over 14 amino acids. Germline V gene lookup returns CDR1 MNHEY and CDR2 SMNVEV (reference sequence). The ends were cut back, 5 bases at V and 8 bases at J, with 18 bases in the middle. This CDR3 is CASSPRHRTGGYTF. CDR3 bases: TGTGCCAGCAGTCCCCGACATCGCACGGGGGGCTACACCTTC.

The rearrangement uses TRBV6-6 and TRBJ1-5, with 8 bases identical to TRBD1. With 6 bases clipped from V and 2 bases from J, the junction kept 6 bases outside the gene matches. In germline, CDR1 is MNHNY, CDR2 SVGAGI (reference sequence). The CDR3 consists of 15 residues. The DNA for the CDR3 is TGTGCCAGCAGGACCGGACAGGGTGGCAATCAGCCCCAGCATTTT. Translating it yields CASRTGQGGNQPQHF.

In nucleotides, the CDR3 is TGTGCCAGCAGTCCCGACAGTTTCCAAGAGACCCAGTACTTC. Encoded protein: CASSPDSFQETQYF. The genes are TRBV6-5 and TRBJ2-5; maybe TRBD1 (5 bases). Trimming stripped 5 bases from V and 1 base from J, with 11 bases between. The CDR3 has 14 amino acids. The germline V gene has CDR1 MNHEY and CDR2 SVGAGI.

The V call is TRBV4-2, the J call TRBJ2-7; TRBD1 aligns across 11 bases. J lost 2 bases, V lost 0 bases, and 3 bases had no gene match. CDR3 length: 16 residues. Looked up from germline, CDR1 is LGHNA and CDR2 is YNFKEQ. CDR3 sequence reads: CASSQEGGQGAYEQYF. CDR3 coding DNA: TGTGCCAGCAGCCAAGAGGGGGGACAGGGGGCCTACGAGCAGTACTTC.

This clone showed up just once. The chain recombines TRBV9 with TRBJ1-3; 10 bases agree with TRBD1. V gave up 0 bases and J gave up 2 bases; unmatched junction bases: 2. Germline V gene lookup returns CDR1 SGDLS and CDR2 YYNGEE. The CDR3 contains 16 residues. CDR3 nucleotide sequence: TGTGCCAGCAGCGTAGAGGACAGGGGGACTGGAAACACCATATATTTT. It specifies CASSVEDRGTGNTIYF.

CDR3 DNA: TGTGCCAGCAGCCCCCGGGGGGGAGGACCTGGGGCCAACGTCCTGACTTTC. It encodes CASSPRGGGPGANVLTF. This chain joins TRBV7-9 and TRBJ2-6; 8 bases fit TRBD2. There are 17 residues in the CDR3. Germline V gene lookup returns CDR1 SEHNR and CDR2 FQNEAQ (reference sequence). V was clipped by 5 bases and J by 2 bases; unmatched bases: 8.

This clone was found once. CDR3 bases: TGTGCCAGCAGTCTCGTCCGGCTTCTAGCGGGGACGTCCTACGAGCAGTACTTC. This translates into CASSLVRLLAGTSYEQYF. J is TRBJ2-7 and V is TRBV28, with 9 bases lining up with TRBD2. Germline V gives CDR1 MDHEN, CDR2 SYDVKM. This CDR3 region has 18 residues. V was pared by 5 bases and J by 1 base, with 15 bases of the junction left unmatched.

The chain combines TRBV14 with TRBJ2-1; 16 bases fit TRBD2. Per germline, CDR1 SGHDN and CDR2 FVKESK. The CDR3 contains 22 residues. V dropped 2 bases and J dropped 0; count of bases not matched to a gene: 13. The CDR3 DNA reads TGTGCCAGCAGCCAAAGATGGGTGGGACTAGCGGGAGGGCGGAGCTCCTACAATGAGCAGTTCTTC. Encoded protein: CASSQRWVGLAGGRSSYNEQFF.

This clone was observed a handful of times. The rearrangement uses TRBV7-2 and TRBJ2-3, with D hard to call. The V end was cut by 2 bases, the J end by 0 bases, with 6 bases between. The germline CDR1 and CDR2 sequences are SGHTA and FQGNSA. The CDR3 extends over 14 amino acids. This chain's CDR3 is CASSLKASTDTQYF. The CDR3 DNA is TGTGCCAGCAGCTTAAAAGCTAGCACAGATACGCAGTATTTT.

This clone was recorded many times. The gene calls are TRBV15 and TRBJ2-2; 8 positions agree with TRBD1. The CDR3 contains 17 residues. Germline CDR1 reads LNHNV; CDR2 reads YYDKDF (reference sequence). V gave up 2 bases and J gave up 1 base; unmatched junction bases: 6. CDR3 amino acids: CATSRHRGQVNTGELFF. As DNA, the CDR3 is TGTGCCACCAGCAGACACCGGGGACAGGTGAACACCGGGGAGCTGTTTTTT.

The chain recombines TRBV6-4 with TRBJ2-1; D remains ambiguous. Germline V gene sequence: CDR1 MRHNA, CDR2 SNTAGT. Between the trimmed V and J ends, which lost 3 bases and 0 bases, there was a span of 9 bases. The CDR3 is made up of 15 amino acids. Here the CDR3 reads CASSERPSSYNEQFF. The CDR3 DNA follows: TGTGCCAGCAGTGAGCGGCCGAGCTCCTACAATGAGCAGTTCTTC.

The chain has TRBV7-9 and TRBJ2-3, with D uncertain. Germline-derived CDR1 and CDR2 are SEHNR and FQNEAQ (reference sequence). CDR3 size: 14 residues. The V gene lost 3 bases and the J gene lost 3 bases, with 10 bases spanning the gap. The CDR3 region is CASSLRIFTDTQYF. CDR3 nucleotides: TGTGCCAGCAGCTTGCGCATTTTTACAGATACGCAGTATTTT.

A few counts support this clone. The CDR3 region has the DNA TGTGCCAGTAGTAGCGGGCGGGGAGATGAGCAGTTCTTC. Its protein is CASSSGRGDEQFF. This chain joins TRBV19 and TRBJ2-1, with D possibly TRBD2 on 6 matching bases. The V end lost 4 bases, the J end lost 8 bases, and 12 bases lay between the germline ends. Per germline, CDR1 LNHDA and CDR2 SQIVND (reference sequence). This CDR3 has 13 amino acids.

V gene TRBV6-5 combines with J gene TRBJ2-5; D is perhaps TRBD2 (5 bases). V gave up 7 bases and J gave up 7 bases, with 22 bases separating them. Looked up from germline, CDR1 is MNHEY and CDR2 is SVGAGI. The CDR3 extends over 15 amino acids. The CDR3 DNA sequence: TGTGCCAGCACTCTATACGGGCAGGTCAGCGGGACCCAGTACTTC. Translation: CASTLYGQVSGTQYF.

For the CDR3, the DNA is TGCGCCAGCAGCCAAGAGAGGTCAGGAGGGCCGGTAGGGCAGTTCTTC. Protein product: CASSQERSGGPVGQFF. V and J are TRBV4-3 and TRBJ2-1; weak D call: TRBD2 (6 bases). V was trimmed by 0 bases and J by 12 bases, leaving 21 bases between them. The germline V gene encodes CDR1 LGHNA and CDR2 YSLEER. The CDR3 contains 16 residues.

This chain joins TRBV19 and TRBJ1-5; 9 bases agree with TRBD1. The CDR3 loop spans 17 amino acids. Germline V gives CDR1 LNHDA, CDR2 SQIVND (reference sequence). Trimming took 4 bases from V and 0 from J; bases not matched to a gene: 7. CDR3 protein: CASSRQGDRYSNQPQHF. CDR3 coding DNA: TGTGCCAGTAGTAGACAGGGGGACCGGTATAGCAATCAGCCCCAGCATTTT.

The V gene is TRBV27, the J gene TRBJ2-7, with 10 bases matching TRBD2. The CDR3 is made up of 18 amino acids. Germline values: CDR1 MNHEY, CDR2 SMNVEV (reference sequence). J gave up 6 bases and V 2 bases, and 16 bases lay outside the gene matches. The DNA of the CDR3 is TGTGCCAGCAGTTTAGTCGCTAGCGGGAGCCCTTGGGGGGGCGAGCAGTACTTC. Residues: CASSLVASGSPWGGEQYF.

V and J are TRBV5-1 and TRBJ1-3; D possibly corresponds to TRBD1 (5 bases). The V gene lost 4 bases and the J gene lost 0 bases, with 8 bases spanning the gap. Looked up from germline, CDR1 is SGHRS and CDR2 is YFSETQ. CDR3 length equals 14 residues. CDR3: CASSGGDSGNTIYF. CDR3 nucleotide sequence: TGCGCCAGCAGCGGGGGGGACTCTGGAAACACCATATATTTT.

The rearrangement uses TRBV7-9 and TRBJ1-4, with 7 bases that match TRBD1. Trimming took 2 bases from V and 3 from J; bases not matched to a gene: 3. The CDR3 loop spans 15 amino acids. Germline values: CDR1 SEHNR, CDR2 FQNEAQ (reference sequence). CDR3 region: CASSLQGQPNEKLFF. CDR3 coding DNA: TGTGCCAGCAGCTTACAGGGACAGCCTAATGAAAAACTGTTTTTT. The full variable domain, its missing parts supplied by reference TRBV7-9 and TRBJ1-4, is DTGVSQNPRHKITKRGQNVTFRCDPISEHNRLYWYRQTLGQGPEFLTYFQNEAQLEKSRLLSDRFSAERPKGSFSTLEIQRTEQGDSAMYLCASSLQGQPNEKLFFGSGTQLSVL.

This clone was seen a handful of times. The CDR3 sequence: CASSLETYSYGYTF. The CDR3 coding sequence is TGTGCCAGCAGCTTAGAGACGTACAGTTATGGCTACACCTTC. This chain joins TRBV7-9 and TRBJ1-2; D remains unclear. The CDR3 is made up of 14 amino acids. The germline V and J ends were trimmed by 1 base and 5 bases, with 11 bases remaining between them. From germline, CDR1 is SEHNR and CDR2 FQNEAQ (reference sequence).

The chain carries TRBV5-1 and TRBJ2-5; D possibly corresponds to TRBD1 (6 bases). The germline CDR1 and CDR2 sequences are SGHRS and YFSETQ. The CDR3 covers 14 residues. V lost 3 bases and J lost 1, with 10 bases in between. The CDR3 bases are TGCGCCAGCAGCTCAGGACAGATCCAAGAGACCCAGTACTTC. Protein: CASSSGQIQETQYF. Full variable domain (outside the CDR3, taken from reference TRBV5-1 and TRBJ2-5): KAGVTQTPRYLIKTRGQQVTLSCSPISGHRSVSWYQQTPGQGLQFLFEYFSETQRNKGNFPGRFSGRQFSNSRSEMNVSTLELGDSALYLCASSSGQIQETQYFGPGTRLLVL.

The chain carries TRBV12-3 or TRBV12-4 and TRBJ2-1; TRBD1 matches 9 bases. Germline trimming cut 6 bases from V and 5 bases from J; bases unmatched to any gene: 2. The CDR3 has 13 residues. The CDR3: CASRRTGDNEQFF. In nucleotides, the CDR3 is TGTGCCAGCAGGAGGACAGGGGACAATGAGCAGTTCTTC.

The chain carries TRBV13 and TRBJ2-7; possible D gene TRBD2, 5 bases. The CDR3 sequence is 14 residues long. V lost 5 bases and J lost 6, with 17 bases in between. Germline CDR1 PRHDT, CDR2 FYEKMQ (reference sequence). The CDR3 nucleotides are TGTGCCAGCAGCCCTCCCGAGGGAGCGCGCGAGCAGTACTTC. Protein product: CASSPPEGAREQYF.

V and J are TRBV13 and TRBJ2-1; 7 positions match TRBD2. V dropped 0 bases and J dropped 15; count of bases not matched to a gene: 17. The CDR3 extends over 16 amino acids. Germline loops: CDR1 PRHDT, CDR2 FYEKMQ (reference sequence). The DNA for the CDR3 is TGTGCCAGCAGCTTAGGGCTCGGCGGGATAAGCGGGAATCTGTTCTTC. It yields the protein CASSLGLGGISGNLFF.

This clone occurred a few times. The chain joins TRBV27 to TRBJ2-2; no definite D call. Trimming shortened V by 0 bases and J by 4 bases, and 12 bases separated the two germline ends. CDR1 is MNHEY, CDR2 SMNVEV, per germline (reference sequence). The CDR3 length is 16 residues. The CDR3 region is CASSLSLDEVTGELFF. For the CDR3, the DNA is TGTGCCAGCAGTTTATCCCTCGACGAGGTCACCGGGGAGCTGTTTTTT.

The rearrangement joins TRBV6-2 or TRBV6-3 to TRBJ2-3; no reliable D call. Looked up from germline, CDR1 is MNHEY and CDR2 is SVGEGT. The CDR3 is 12 residues long. Trimming pared 5 bases from V and 4 bases from J, leaving 7 bases between. For the CDR3, the DNA is TGTGCCAGCAGTGGCCGGGCAGATACGCAGTATTTT. Protein: CASSGRADTQYF.

The chain links TRBV27 to TRBJ1-4; 8 bases align to TRBD1. The CDR3 contains 19 residues. Trimming removed 6 bases from V and 6 bases from J; junction bases left unmatched: 21. Germline V lookup: CDR1 MNHEY, CDR2 SMNVEV (reference sequence). The CDR3 region is CASSSLKSSLQGDYEKLFF. CDR3 nucleotides: TGTGCCAGCAGCTCTCTTAAGTCCTCATTACAGGGGGATTATGAAAAACTGTTTTTT.

The chain is built from TRBV6-2 or TRBV6-3 and TRBJ2-5, with a possible D match to TRBD1 (6 bases). The V gene's germline CDR1 is MNHEY and CDR2 SVGEGT. The CDR3 has 16 residues. V was cut by 1 base and J by 2 bases, with 14 bases left in between. CDR3: CASSYFPLGAQETQYF. CDR3 bases: TGTGCCAGCAGTTACTTCCCTTTGGGGGCGCAAGAGACCCAGTACTTC.